This entry lists 9 T cell receptor beta chains sequenced from one sample in a study of beta chain features in type 1 diabetes. Study findings and constraints: In all four CD4+ subsets, TCRB CDR3 length was significantly, moderately reduced in type 1 diabetes.

The sequenced template was cDNA made from the entire isolated RNA. Profiling relied on immunoSEQ multiplex PCR, and the TCRdb table lists in-frame clones only, not all of them. The data show approximately 360,000 clones, 10% to 15% seen once. These receptors' antigens are unknown. Sequences were obtained from naive CD4+ T cells from blood. These receptors all come from a young woman with type 1 diabetes.

This clone has only a few counts. The chain carries TRBV27 and TRBJ2-1; 8 positions agree with TRBD1. The CDR3 has 14 amino acids. J lost 5 bases, V lost 5 bases, and 5 bases had no gene match. CDR1 is MNHEY, CDR2 SMNVEV, per germline (reference sequence). The CDR3, as DNA: TGTGCCAGCAGTCGTGACAGGGGAAACAATGAGCAGTTCTTC. Its translation: CASSRDRGNNEQFF.

This clone showed up just a few times. V usage is TRBV30 and J usage is TRBJ1-1; the D is unclear. Germline V CDR1 and CDR2: GTSNPN, SVGIG (reference sequence). Trimming took off 3 bases at V and 5 bases at J, with 16 bases between the two ends. This CDR3 contains 14 residues. CDR3 DNA: TGTGCCTGGAGCACCCTAGGGAGGAGGACTGAAGCTTTCTTT. This translates into CAWSTLGRRTEAFF.

V gene TRBV5-4 combines with J gene TRBJ2-3, with a weak D call TRBD2 (5 bases). Trimming took off 1 base at V and 0 bases at J, with 9 bases between the two ends. The length of the CDR3 is 15 residues. Looked up from germline, CDR1 is SGHNT and CDR2 is YYREEE (reference sequence). The CDR3 nucleotides are TGTGCCAGCAGCTTGAAGCGGTCTAGCACAGATACGCAGTATTTT. It specifies CASSLKRSSTDTQYF.

The chain links TRBV25-1 to TRBJ2-1; TRBD2 aligns across 7 bases. Germline CDR1 MGHDK, CDR2 SYGVNS. The V gene end was trimmed by 1 base and the J gene end by 7 bases; junction bases not matched to a gene: 4. CDR3 length: 14 amino acids. In nucleotides, the CDR3 is TGTGCCAGCAGTGAATCGCTAGCGGTAAATGAGCAGTTCTTC. Translation gives CASSESLAVNEQFF.

This clone was counted a few times. The chain employs TRBV19 and TRBJ2-5, with D possibly matching TRBD1 (6 bases). With 2 bases removed from V and 3 bases from J, the gap between germline ends came to 19 bases. This CDR3 has 17 amino acids. Germline V CDR1 and CDR2: LNHDA, SQIVND (reference sequence). The CDR3 loop is CASSIIAGGATKETQYF. The CDR3, as DNA: TGTGCCAGTAGTATAATTGCTGGGGGCGCAACCAAAGAGACCCAGTACTTC.

The rearrangement uses TRBV5-8 and TRBJ1-5; perhaps TRBD1 as D (5 bases). From germline, CDR1 is SGHTS and CDR2 YDEGEE. The V end lost 1 base, the J end lost 5 bases, and 10 bases lay between the germline ends. The CDR3 has 14 amino acids. The CDR3 here is CASSLTGRYQPQHF. The CDR3 nucleotides are TGTGCCAGCAGCTTGACAGGTCGATATCAGCCCCAGCATTTT.

This clone has just a few counts. The CDR3 DNA sequence: TGTGCCAGCGGTCCGGGGGGGTCCCTATCGAATGAGCAGTTCTTC. Translating gives CASGPGGSLSNEQFF. V usage is TRBV27 and J usage is TRBJ2-1; 8 positions match TRBD2. V trimming: 8 bases; J trimming: 7 bases; junction bases outside the gene matches: 13. Looked up from germline, CDR1 is MNHEY and CDR2 is SMNVEV (reference sequence). The CDR3 totals 15 residues.

This clone was seen a handful of times. The chain uses TRBV7-2 and TRBJ2-5; tentative D call: TRBD2 (5 bases). V was pared by 4 bases and J by 9 bases, with 9 bases between. The CDR3 is 11 residues long. The germline V gene has CDR1 SGHTA and CDR2 FQGNSA. The CDR3 sequence is CASSSLRAQYF. DNA of the CDR3: TGTGCCAGCAGCTCTCTGCGGGCCCAGTACTTC.

The gene calls are TRBV9 and TRBJ1-1, with D perhaps TRBD1 (5 bases). V shed 2 bases and J shed 1 base, with 12 bases lying between them. The CDR3 length is 15 residues. Germline CDR1 reads SGDLS; CDR2 reads YYNGEE. CDR3 nucleotides: TGTGCCAGCAGCGTCCAGGGAAGGGCGAACACTGAAGCTTTCTTT. Translated, it gives CASSVQGRANTEAFF.